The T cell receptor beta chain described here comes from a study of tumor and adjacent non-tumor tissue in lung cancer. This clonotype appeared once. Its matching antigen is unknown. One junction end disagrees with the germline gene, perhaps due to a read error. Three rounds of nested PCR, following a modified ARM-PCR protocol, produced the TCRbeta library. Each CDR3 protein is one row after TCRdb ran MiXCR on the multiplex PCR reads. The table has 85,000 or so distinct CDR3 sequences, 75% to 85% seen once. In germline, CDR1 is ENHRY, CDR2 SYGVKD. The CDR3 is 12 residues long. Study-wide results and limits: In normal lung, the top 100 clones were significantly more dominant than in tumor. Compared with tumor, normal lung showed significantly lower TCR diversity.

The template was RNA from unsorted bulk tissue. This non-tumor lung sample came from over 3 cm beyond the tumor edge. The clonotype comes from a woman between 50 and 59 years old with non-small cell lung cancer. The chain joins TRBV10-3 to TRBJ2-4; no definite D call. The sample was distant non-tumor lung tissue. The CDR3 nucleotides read TGTGCCGGCGATCCTGCCAAAAGCATTCAGTACTTC. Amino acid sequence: CAGDPAKSIQYF.